One and the same sample provided the 27 T cell receptor beta chains below, sequenced in a study of blood T cell repertoires in COVID-19. TCRdb's copy holds only in-frame clones and misses some; the assay was immunoSEQ multiplex PCR. The sample has some 97,000 clones; more than 65% are singletons. The source material was peripheral blood. The source is a woman aged 70-85 years with acute or convalescent COVID-19.

The genes are TRBV9 and TRBJ2-1, with 10 bases that match TRBD1. The germline V gene has CDR1 SGDLS and CDR2 YYNGEE. After removal of 3 bases from V and 7 bases from J, the junction contained 4 bases not matched to a gene. The CDR3 totals 14 residues. The CDR3 DNA follows: TGTGCCAGCAGCGCGAGGGGACAGGGGAATGAGCAGTTCTTC. Amino acid sequence: CASSARGQGNEQFF.

This sequence joins TRBV7-2 and TRBJ1-2; no clear D. The CDR3 loop spans 14 amino acids. Trimming cost V 3 bases and J 6 bases, with 14 bases left between them. Per germline, CDR1 SGHTA and CDR2 FQGNSA. CDR3 amino acids: CASSFTGPGNGYTF. The CDR3 DNA reads TGTGCCAGCAGCTTTACTGGTCCCGGGAATGGCTACACCTTC.

The chain recombines TRBV6-1 with TRBJ2-7; D is uncertain. This CDR3 has 16 residues. Trimming shortened V by 0 bases and J by 0 bases, and 12 bases separated the two germline ends. Looked up from germline, CDR1 is MNHNS and CDR2 is SASEGT. This chain's CDR3 is CASSEALSGYSYEQYF. CDR3 bases: TGTGCCAGCAGTGAAGCGCTCTCAGGATACTCCTACGAGCAGTACTTC.

This chain uses TRBV12-3 or TRBV12-4 with TRBJ1-1; TRBD1 aligns across 7 bases. This CDR3 spans 13 amino acids. Trimming at V came to 3 bases and at J to 4 bases, leaving 2 bases not matched to a gene. The CDR3 DNA sequence: TGTGCCAGCAGTTTTCGGGACAGCACTGAAGCTTTCTTT. Its protein is CASSFRDSTEAFF.

This sequence joins TRBV3-1 (or the pseudogene TRBV3-2) and TRBJ1-4; D not resolved. The CDR3 is 17 amino acids. Trimming cost V 0 bases and J 7 bases, with 18 bases left between them. CDR1 is LGHDT, CDR2 YNNKEL, per germline (reference sequence). This CDR3 reads CASSQDNKELIGEKLFF. The CDR3 DNA reads TGTGCCAGCAGCCAAGATAATAAAGAACTAATTGGTGAAAAACTGTTTTTT.

This clone has only one observation. The chain uses TRBV2 and TRBJ2-3; TRBD2 aligns across 8 bases. Losses at the gene ends were 3 bases for V and 6 bases for J; bases not matched to a gene: 8. The CDR3 is 15 residues long. CDR1 and CDR2 from the germline V gene are SNHLY and FYNNEI. The CDR3 is CASSEASGGRDTQYF. The CDR3 DNA sequence: TGTGCCAGCAGTGAGGCGAGCGGGGGTAGGGATACGCAGTATTTT.

This clone was counted a single time. The genes are TRBV5-1 and TRBJ2-5; possibly TRBD2 for D (7 bases). The CDR3 totals 15 residues. Germline CDR1 SGHRS, CDR2 YFSETQ. The V end was cut by 3 bases, the J end by 1 base, with 13 bases between. The CDR3 loop reads CASSSAGAVQETQYF. Here the CDR3 DNA reads TGCGCCAGCAGCTCGGCGGGGGCCGTCCAAGAGACCCAGTACTTC.

The genes are TRBV7-2 and TRBJ2-5, with 11 bases fitting TRBD2. After removal of 5 bases from V and 4 bases from J, the junction contained 6 bases not matched to a gene. Germline CDR1 SGHTA, CDR2 FQGNSA. The CDR3 sequence is 15 residues long. The CDR3 loop is CASSLGLAETETQYF. The CDR3 region has the DNA TGTGCCAGCAGCCTGGGACTAGCGGAGACAGAGACCCAGTACTTC.

A note on this clone: A read error may produce the germline difference seen at one junction end. V is TRBV2 and J is TRBJ2-1, with D possibly matching TRBD2 (6 bases). Germline CDR1 SNHLY, CDR2 FYNNEI. The CDR3 is 11 amino acids. The CDR3 here is CASSYAGWEIF. DNA of the CDR3: TGTGCCAGCAGTTACGCGGGGTGGGAGATCTTC.

The chain uses TRBV7-9 and TRBJ1-2; D not certain. This CDR3 has 15 amino acids. V shed 5 bases and J shed 8 bases, with 21 bases lying between them. Germline loops: CDR1 SEHNR, CDR2 FQNEAQ (reference sequence). The CDR3 here is CASSRGGANPGGYTF. DNA of the CDR3: TGTGCCAGCAGCCGAGGAGGCGCAAATCCCGGGGGCTACACCTTC.

The J gene is TRBJ1-2, the V gene TRBV5-1; D ambiguous. With 0 bases removed from V and 5 bases from J, the gap between germline ends came to 17 bases. The CDR3 length is 16 residues. Germline V lookup: CDR1 SGHRS, CDR2 YFSETQ. CDR3 sequence: CASSLDPRKNLYGYTF. The CDR3, as DNA: TGCGCCAGCAGCTTGGATCCTAGGAAAAATCTTTATGGCTACACCTTC.

The rearrangement joins TRBV30 to TRBJ1-2; 8 bases fit TRBD1. V dropped 2 bases and J dropped 8; count of bases not matched to a gene: 7. This CDR3 spans 13 amino acids. CDR1 is GTSNPN and CDR2 is SVGIG in the germline V gene (reference sequence). As DNA, the CDR3 is TGTGCCTGGAGTATGCAGGGGGCGCAGGGCTACACCTTC. It specifies CAWSMQGAQGYTF.

The chain combines TRBV6-1 with TRBJ2-2; D possibly corresponds to TRBD1 (5 bases). The V end lost 2 bases, the J end lost 4 bases, and 8 bases lay between the germline ends. Germline CDR1 reads MNHNS; CDR2 reads SASEGT. The CDR3 has 14 amino acids. The CDR3 here is CASSEQGGTGELFF. In DNA, the CDR3 is TGTGCCAGCAGTGAACAGGGCGGCACCGGGGAGCTGTTTTTT.

The V gene is TRBV2, the J gene TRBJ2-1; possible D gene TRBD2, 5 bases. This CDR3 contains 15 residues. Germline V gene lookup returns CDR1 SNHLY and CDR2 FYNNEI. V lost 7 bases, J lost 0 bases, and 13 bases lay in between. CDR3 DNA sequence: TGTGCCAGCAATGAGGGCCTAAGCTCCTACAATGAGCAGTTCTTC. Its protein is CASNEGLSSYNEQFF.

This chain uses TRBV19 with TRBJ1-1; D ambiguous. Deletions cut 3 bases from V and 1 base from J, with 12 bases between. The CDR3 runs to 15 residues. Germline-derived CDR1 and CDR2 are LNHDA and SQIVND (reference sequence). CDR3 DNA: TGTGCCAGTAGTATTCGACTCCTTGGGAACACTGAAGCTTTCTTT. Its translation: CASSIRLLGNTEAFF.

V and J are TRBV7-9 and TRBJ1-5; a weak D match, TRBD1 (5 bases). Per the germline V gene, CDR1 is SEHNR and CDR2 is FQNEAQ (reference sequence). The CDR3 is 14 amino acids. V lost 1 base and J lost 6, with 10 bases in between. The CDR3 region has the DNA TGTGCCAGCAGCTTAGAAGGGGCTACTCAGCCCCAGCATTTT. This codes for CASSLEGATQPQHF.

The chain is built from TRBV28 and TRBJ2-3; 13 bases map to TRBD2. V was clipped by 8 bases and J by 5 bases; unmatched bases: 10. The CDR3 sequence is 16 residues long. From germline, CDR1 is MDHEN and CDR2 SYDVKM. The CDR3 protein is CASWSGTSGVIDTQYF. CDR3 DNA: TGTGCCAGCTGGTCCGGGACTAGCGGGGTTATAGATACGCAGTATTTT.

The chain uses TRBV6-5 and TRBJ1-4, with D perhaps TRBD1 (6 bases). This CDR3 comprises 11 residues. Deletions cut 2 bases from V and 16 bases from J, with 11 bases between. Looked up from germline, CDR1 is MNHEY and CDR2 is SVGAGI. CDR3 in amino acids: CASSYGDIWFF. Here the CDR3 DNA reads TGTGCCAGCAGTTACGGGGACATTTGGTTTTTT.

This clone turned up a few times. This chain connects TRBV7-6 to TRBJ2-5; the match to TRBD2 covers 9 bases. The J segment lost 2 bases and the V segment lost 1 base, leaving 5 bases of the junction unmatched. The CDR3 runs to 16 residues. Per germline, CDR1 SGHVS and CDR2 FNYEAQ. CDR3 protein: CASSLGVRGGQETQYF. As DNA, the CDR3 is TGTGCCAGCAGCTTAGGGGTGCGGGGGGGACAAGAGACCCAGTACTTC.

The chain uses TRBV11-2 and TRBJ2-7, with unresolved D. Per the germline V gene, CDR1 is SGHAT and CDR2 is FQNNGV. The V end lost 0 bases, the J end lost 0 bases, and 6 bases lay between the germline ends. The CDR3 spans 14 residues. This chain's CDR3 is CASSLERSSYEQYF. For the CDR3, the DNA is TGTGCCAGCAGCTTAGAACGCAGCTCCTACGAGCAGTACTTC.

This sequence joins TRBV10-3 and TRBJ1-5; D is ambiguous. This CDR3 region has 13 residues. V was pared by 3 bases and J by 2 bases, with 5 bases between. In germline, CDR1 is ENHRY, CDR2 SYGVKD. The CDR3 loop is CAISDGGNQPQHF. The DNA of the CDR3 is TGTGCCATCAGTGACGGAGGCAATCAGCCCCAGCATTTT.

This clone was picked up a small number of times. The chain combines TRBV7-3 with TRBJ2-1; D is unclear. Germline CDR1 reads SGHTA; CDR2 reads FQGTGA. V was shortened by 3 bases and J by 0 bases, with 6 bases between the two germline ends. The length of the CDR3 is 14 residues. Here the CDR3 DNA reads TGTGCCAGCAGCTTGGGCAGCTCCTACAATGAGCAGTTCTTC. This gives the protein CASSLGSSYNEQFF.

The chain recombines TRBV7-2 with TRBJ1-5, with TRBD1 as a possible D gene (6 bases). The germline V gene encodes CDR1 SGHTA and CDR2 FQGNSA. CDR3 length: 15 residues. Trimming took 0 bases from V and 3 from J, leaving 9 bases between them. The CDR3 sequence: CASSLAGQPNQPQHF. The CDR3 nucleotides are TGTGCCAGCAGCTTAGCAGGACAGCCCAATCAGCCCCAGCATTTT.

The chain has TRBV5-1 and TRBJ2-5, with D perhaps matching TRBD2 (6 bases). The CDR3 has 15 amino acids. The germline CDR1 and CDR2 sequences are SGHRS and YFSETQ. V was trimmed by 3 bases and J by 2 bases, leaving 14 bases between them. The CDR3 DNA sequence: TGCGCCAGCAGCTCCCTCGGGACTCCTCAAGAGACCCAGTACTTC. Its protein is CASSSLGTPQETQYF.

CDR3 coding DNA: TGTGCCAGCAGCCGGTCCAGGGAGGGTGGTACTGAAGCTTTCTTT. As protein: CASSRSREGGTEAFF. The chain employs TRBV7-2 and TRBJ1-1; maybe TRBD1 (5 bases). The CDR3 spans 15 residues. CDR1 and CDR2 (germline): SGHTA, FQGNSA. Trimming stripped 5 bases from V and 5 bases from J, with 18 bases between.

The chain couples TRBV10-3 to TRBJ1-2; D is unclear. The ends were cut back, 6 bases at V and 3 bases at J, with 11 bases in the middle. Germline V gives CDR1 ENHRY, CDR2 SYGVKD. The CDR3 consists of 13 residues. CDR3 loop: CAISGERDYGYTF. CDR3 DNA: TGTGCCATCAGCGGGGAGAGAGACTATGGCTACACCTTC.

This clone has a handful of counts. The chain uses TRBV25-1 and TRBJ1-2, with unresolved D. The V gene's germline CDR1 is MGHDK and CDR2 SYGVNS. Between the trimmed V and J ends, which lost 8 bases and 7 bases, there was a span of 17 bases. The CDR3 totals 13 residues. CDR3 protein: CASGDVGSGGYTF. The CDR3 DNA is TGTGCCAGCGGAGACGTAGGGAGTGGTGGCTACACCTTC.